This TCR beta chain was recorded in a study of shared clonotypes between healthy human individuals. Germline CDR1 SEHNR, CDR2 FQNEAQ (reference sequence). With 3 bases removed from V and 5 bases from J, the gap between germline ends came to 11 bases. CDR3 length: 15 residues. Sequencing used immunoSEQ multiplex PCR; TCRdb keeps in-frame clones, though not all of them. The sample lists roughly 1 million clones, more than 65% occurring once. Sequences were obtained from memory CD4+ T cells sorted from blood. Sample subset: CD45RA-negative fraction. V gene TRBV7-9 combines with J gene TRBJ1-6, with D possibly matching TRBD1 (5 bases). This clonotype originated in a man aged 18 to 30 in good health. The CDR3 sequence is CASSFRGSDNSPLHF. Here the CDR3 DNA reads TGTGCCAGCAGCTTTCGGGGGTCTGATAATTCACCCCTCCACTTT.